This TCR beta chain was sequenced for a study of cytomegalovirus exposure and HLA in healthy donors (dated by TCRdb to the late 2010s). For the study in its entirety: An earlier analysis of around 600 of the donors reported approximately 270 Gb of sequence data and 100 million to 140 million unique TCR beta sequences from about 200 million T cells. In the later analysis, no new phenotypic data were used to find candidate immune exposures; instead, reliance was placed on TCR beta sequences and their occurrence across donors. Besides the first cohort of some 670 subjects, a separate validation cohort made up of some 110 different subjects was used. Typing coverage varied by locus: roughly 620-640 donors for A, B, C, DRB1 and DQB1; roughly 560 for DQA1; nearly 610 for DPA1; more than 450 for DPB1. HLA typing included class I and class II loci at four-digit resolution. Using immunosequencing, the study profiled T cell repertoires from 666 subjects and related those repertoires to cytomegalovirus serostatus. Roughly 5 DR-DQ haplotypes were handled as single units for association and clustering because linkage in the cohort was strong. An earlier analysis of some 500 of the donors used high-throughput TCR beta sequencing to judge whether each TCR beta V gene segment behaved as functional or pseudogenic. To predict cytomegalovirus infection status, the study brought together high-throughput TCR immunosequencing, statistical association of individual TCRs with disease status, and machine learning. Genome-wide SNP genotypes for about 65% of the roughly 670 donors were used in a later genetic analysis, which treated that subset as a discovery cohort. Donor age, sex, ethnicity and CMV serostatus were compiled together with the repertoire data. Across approximately 400 genotyped donors of the cohort, an average of about 250,000 unique TCR beta nucleotide sequences per donor were sequenced, and roughly a sixth of those sequences were non-productive. Of the roughly 410 genotyped donors, less than 85% were placed in the genetic ancestry cluster associated with self-reported Caucasian donors. In a later analysis, previously published TCR beta repertoires from several hundred donors were re-analyzed and high-resolution HLA genotyping was added so that TCR occurrence patterns could be studied. All discovery cohort repertoires had been generated using a single sequencing platform. The study aimed to test whether cataloging public T cell receptors could reveal signatures of past pathogen exposure. Approximately 310 gigabases of sequencing data and tens of millions of unique TCR sequences were included in an early release covering 550 to 650 HLA-typed donors.

The cohort was made up of 650 to 700 healthy bone marrow donors. Cohort members were all nominally healthy when sampled, although unrecorded immune exposures were likely present. The donor was CMV seropositive and belonged to the group of about 290 seropositive cohort members. Each donor provided a peripheral blood sample, and peripheral blood mononuclear cells were used for TCR beta sequencing. The Qiagen DNeasy Blood Extraction Kit was used to extract genomic DNA from the blood cell samples. The V end loses 3 bases and the J end loses 2 bases, and a stretch of 21 bases separates them. CDR3 length: 17 amino acids, cysteine to phenylalanine. The entry retains the CDR3 DNA only, 51 bases that are in frame from base 1. Per the germline V gene (reference sequence), SGHKS is the CDR1 and YYEKEE is the CDR2. In the case of this clone: Its antigen is not yet known. The record has no base qualities; no much larger clone is one base away.

General findings and caveats noted by the study authors: In vitro tests confirmed that a few of the cytomegalovirus-associated TCR beta chains recognize cytomegalovirus antigens. A further reported finding was that TCR beta sequences accurately predicted the HLA-A and HLA-B alleles for most subjects in the first cohort. Linkage disequilibrium might explain the correlated functional status among segregating V segments, but an unknown experimental factor could not be ruled out. When HLA alleles, especially DR and DQ, strongly co-occurred, attributing TCR associations to individual alleles was difficult. The study listed around 160 TCR beta chains as associated with cytomegalovirus. A later analysis found that HLA-associated TCR beta chains were more clonally expanded and had lower generation probabilities than equally common non-associated chains. Because the 87-base-pair reads could not distinguish some IMGT-functional V segments, including TRBV6-2 and TRBV6-3, those segments were excluded. The earlier analysis of approximately 560 of the donors excluded some 15 rarely observed V segments, including chromosome 9 orphons, because counts were too low. In a later analysis, several top co-occurrence clusters were reported to appear linked to parvovirus B19, influenza, CMV and Epstein-Barr virus. A later genetic analysis associated a missense DCLRE1C variant with V-gene and J-gene trimming of TCR beta chains, and an independent cohort replicated the association. The authors suggested that the approach could potentially be extended to other disease states and immunological phenotypes. A later genetic analysis reported fewer N-insertions in productive TCRs among donors in an Asian-associated ancestry cluster than the roughly 670-donor mean. An earlier analysis of around 600 of the donors showed that most TCR beta V segments appeared in productive rearrangements either about 87% or about 30% of the time, which broadly matched IMGT annotations. In a later analysis, TCR association rates were found to vary across HLA loci, with the most associated TCRs seen for DRB1 alleles and the fewest for HLA-C alleles. CMV serostatus was the only immune exposure information available for the cohort. Because HLA typing was unavailable for some donors at each locus, only the typed subset was used in association tests. Sequencing depth was assumed to be roughly uniform across donors in the presence/absence analyses, though that assumption may not hold. The cohort was sequenced for TCR beta chains only, and without alpha or paired-chain data the features that could be detected were limited. Most CMV-associated TCR beta chains appeared to be HLA-restricted in a later analysis, and the HLA associations seemed to be driven largely by CMV exposure. Across donors, most TCR sequences were observed very rarely, whereas some public TCRs were present in many individuals. The classifier was reported to diagnose cytomegalovirus status with high specificity and sensitivity in both the original and validation cohorts. A cluster of highly shared sequence variants was judged likely to be a technical artifact of the sequencing pipeline. A later analysis associated roughly 17,000 TCR beta sequences with specific HLA alleles at a false discovery rate of 0.05.

The library was prepared using the immunoSEQ multiplex PCR assay. The multiplex PCR relied on a mix of 60 forward primers for TCR Vbeta segments and 13 reverse primers for TCR Jbeta segments. The CDR3 region of rearranged TCR beta genes was amplified from genomic DNA with a multiplex PCR assay. The amplified TCR beta libraries were sequenced on the Illumina HiSeq System as 87-base-pair reads. The source study handled its data this way. A later analysis counted some 74 million unique TCR beta chains across the 650 to 700 repertoires, and about 10 million of these chains were shared by at least two donors. Raw reads were error-corrected and collapsed into unique sequences with a nearest-neighbor algorithm that merged closely related sequences to remove PCR and sequencing errors. Alignment of CDR3 sequences to IMGT reference sequences was used to assign V, D and J gene segments. For a sequence to be retained, a match of at least six nucleotides to both a V gene segment and a J gene segment was required. A rearrangement counted as productive if the CDR3 had no stop codons and remained in frame with V and J, and every other rearrangement counted as non-productive. CDR3 was defined according to IMGT convention as the region running from the second conserved V-encoded cysteine to the conserved J-encoded phenylalanine. Sequences without an unambiguous match to a single V gene segment were excluded from the earlier analysis of over 500 of the donors. An earlier analysis of several hundred of the donors called V segments functional above 56.7% productive rearrangements and segregating when the between-donor standard deviation exceeded 5%. A statistical classification framework was developed to diagnose cytomegalovirus status using the catalog of TCR beta chain sequences. In a later analysis, TCR nucleotide sequences were compared against IMGT/GENE-DB human TR gene sequences so that V and J genes could be assigned. The TCRdist pipeline was used in a later analysis to assign CDR3 sequences and most-parsimonious VDJ recombination scenarios. In a later analysis, each TCR beta chain was defined by its CDR3 amino acid sequence together with its V-gene family, and reads without a unique V-gene family were excluded. To address suspected cross-contamination and a sequencing artifact, a later analysis removed over 500 highly shared, low-generation-probability nucleotide sequences. In a later analysis, a clonal expansion index was calculated for each public chain from normalized within-repertoire ranks of inferred template counts. A later analysis computed generation probabilities with a VDJ recombination model fitted to out-of-frame rearrangements, and checked the results against IGoR. In a later analysis, hypergeometric tests were used to score TCR-TCR, TCR-HLA and TCR-CMV co-occurrence, with a repertoire-size bias correction applied to TCR pairs. To estimate false discovery rates, a later analysis permuted the HLA or CMV assignments 20 times. A later analysis grouped co-occurring TCRs with DBSCAN, adding TCRdist sequence similarity when clustering within HLA-allele-positive subsets. Co-occurrence clustering excluded repertoires with fewer than 30,000 or more than 120,000 public chains, plus five with anomalous nucleotide sharing. The clones in this table, taken by TCRdb from immuneACCESS, are in-frame only. Not every clone is retained; where verified, under half of the shortfall comes from an unresolved V gene, and the cause of the rest is unknown. Clone size and the V and J calls come from that table; the DNA yielded D and trimming. Present in this sample are around 150,000 clones, 75% to 85% of which were seen just once. Clones ranked in the top ten supply about 8.1% of the sample.

What was sequenced was PBMCs. This chain joins TRBV5-5 to TRBJ2-7; TRBD1 is perhaps the D gene, given 5 matching bases. This receptor was identified in a woman aged 45-65 years in good health and CMV-seropositive. The CDR3 loop reads CASSSSRGGFAPYEQYF. The nucleotide sequence reads TGTGCCAGCAGCTCCTCTAGGGGTGGGTTTGCTCCCTACGAGCAGTACTTC.